Listed here is a single T cell receptor (beta chain). The data belong to a study of CD8 T cells in Susac syndrome. With random hexamers, roughly 0.5 to 1 ug RNA was reverse transcribed. Multiplex immunoSEQ PCR targeted 54 Vbeta and 13 Jbeta TCR beta segments. Via MiXCR, TCRdb re-called the immunoSEQ multiplex PCR reads, giving one row per CDR3 protein. The table lists under 250,000 distinct CDR3 sequences, just over 90% of them singletons. Input material: CD4+ T cells from PBMCs. This clonotype was obtained from a human donor with multiple sclerosis.

CDR3 protein: CASTTTSGRDTQYF. DNA for the CDR3: TGTGCCAGCACCACAACTAGCGGCCGTGATACGCAGTATTTT. This sequence joins TRBV7-2 and TRBJ2-3; 8 bases are a match to TRBD2. The length of the CDR3 is 14 residues. The V gene's germline CDR1 is SGHTA and CDR2 FQGNSA. V dropped 7 bases and J dropped 6; count of bases not matched to a gene: 9.